This T cell receptor (beta chain) derives from a study of T cells in Graves' hyperthyroidism and ophthalmopathy. RNA transcripts were the template for amplifying TCR beta CDR3 regions. In the first-round RT-PCR of the TCR CDR3, the HTBI primer set was used. TCRdb used MiXCR to reprocess the multiplex PCR reads, holding one entry per CDR3 protein. The data hold roughly 420,000 distinct CDR3 sequences, with 15% to 19% observed a single time. This clonotype was observed at least ten times. The V gene lost 4 bases and the J gene lost 5 bases, with 11 bases spanning the gap. Germline V CDR1 and CDR2: DFQATT, SNEGSKA (reference sequence). This CDR3 is built from 13 residues.

Sequencing input: blood. This sequence joins TRBV20-1 and TRBJ1-4; D is perhaps TRBD1 (5 bases). The TCR comes from a young woman with Graves' hyperthyroidism. CDR3 sequence reads: CSANFGANEKLFF. CDR3 sequence (DNA): TGCAGTGCTAACTTCGGGGCGAATGAAAAACTGTTTTTT.